Listed here are 5 T cell receptor beta chains from one sample, sequenced in a study of identical twins. TCRdb analysed the 5' RACE reads with MiXCR anew, one entry per CDR3 protein. The sample holds about 730,000 distinct CDR3 sequences, 21% seen once. These records were also assigned to another study, of T cells expressing NK-cell markers.

The sample comprised PBMCs. These receptors originate from a woman aged 18-30 years in good health.

This chain links TRBV7-8 with TRBJ2-3; the match to TRBD2 covers 7 bases. This CDR3 has 16 amino acids. J lost 4 bases, V lost 4 bases, and 11 bases had no gene match. Germline CDR1 and CDR2: SGHVS and FQNEAQ. The DNA for the CDR3 is TGTGCCAGCAGCTCCAAGAGACTAGCCCTGCCAGATACGCAGTATTTT. It specifies CASSSKRLALPDTQYF.

A few counts support this clonotype. The chain combines TRBV20-1 with TRBJ2-3; D is perhaps TRBD2 (5 bases). With 2 bases removed from V and 6 bases from J, the gap between germline ends came to 12 bases. Germline V gene lookup returns CDR1 DFQATT and CDR2 SNEGSKA (reference sequence). The CDR3 sequence is 13 residues long. CDR3 in amino acids: CSARSHIADTQYF. CDR3 DNA sequence: TGCAGTGCTAGATCGCATATAGCGGATACGCAGTATTTT.

In its sample, this clonotype was seen a few times. This chain connects TRBV7-9 to TRBJ1-5, with D possibly TRBD1 on 5 matching bases. Germline loops: CDR1 SEHNR, CDR2 FQNEAQ (reference sequence). The CDR3 totals 15 residues. V lost 2 bases and J lost 7, with 15 bases in between. The CDR3 region is CASSLSLGEGQPQHF. CDR3 sequence (DNA): TGTGCCAGCAGCTTATCTCTCGGGGAGGGGCAGCCCCAGCATTTT. Looking up the rest from reference TRBV7-9 and TRBJ1-5 gives the full variable domain: DTGVSQNPRHKITKRGQNVTFRCDPISEHNRLYWYRQTLGQGPEFLTYFQNEAQLEKSRLLSDRFSAERPKGSFSTLEIQRTEQGDSAMYLCASSLSLGEGQPQHFGDGTRLSIL.

This clonotype was picked up a small number of times. The CDR3 is CASSPPGRVGTGELFF. The CDR3 DNA sequence: TGTGCCAGCAGCCCCCCTGGCCGCGTGGGTACCGGGGAGCTGTTTTTT. The V call is TRBV9, the J call TRBJ2-2; D not resolved. The germline V gene has CDR1 SGDLS and CDR2 YYNGEE. Deletions cut 4 bases from V and 5 bases from J, with 18 bases between. The CDR3 runs 16 residues.

Only a few counts were recorded for this clonotype. The chain carries TRBV3-1 and TRBJ2-3, with 7 bases fitting TRBD2. CDR1 and CDR2 (germline): LGHDT, YNNKEL (reference sequence). V lost 4 bases to trimming and J lost 0 bases; unmatched junction nucleotides: 10. The CDR3 sequence is 17 residues long. The DNA for the CDR3 is TGTGCCAGCAGCCTCGTCCCTCTAGCGGCAAGCACAGATACGCAGTATTTT. It is translated as CASSLVPLAASTDTQYF.